The rows below give T cell receptor beta chains drawn from one sample of a study of T cell responses to AZD1222 COVID-19 vaccine. Profiling relied on immunoSEQ multiplex PCR, and the TCRdb table lists in-frame clones only, not all of them. Among over 100,000 clones, about 94% were seen once, and the ten largest hold roughly 6.6%. This material consisted of peripheral blood, taken on day 0 of AZD1222 vaccination. These receptors were collected from an adult in good health. The CDR3 runs from the conserved cysteine through the conserved F or W. Fields, in order: V gene, J gene, clone size, CDR3 protein. The size of a clone is reported for some rows only, either as once, few or many, or as a class for expanded clones.

v_gene: TRBV28
j_gene: TRBJ2-2
abundance: -
CDR3aa: CASREGGNTGELFF

v_gene: TRBV4-2
j_gene: TRBJ1-3
abundance: -
CDR3aa: CASSQEQGARGNTIYF

v_gene: TRBV3-1/TRBV3-2
j_gene: TRBJ1-1
abundance: -
CDR3aa: CASSQGLNTEAFF

v_gene: TRBV6-5
j_gene: TRBJ1-2
abundance: -
CDR3aa: CASSNIPTANYGYTF

v_gene: TRBV4-3
j_gene: TRBJ1-1
abundance: once
CDR3aa: CASSTRPGFDTEAFF

v_gene: TRBV5-1
j_gene: TRBJ2-1
abundance: -
CDR3aa: CASSLAPGSYNEQFF

v_gene: TRBV5-1
j_gene: TRBJ1-2
abundance: -
CDR3aa: CASSLGQEPYGYTF

v_gene: TRBV4-1
j_gene: TRBJ1-2
abundance: -
CDR3aa: CASSQAVALYGYTF

v_gene: TRBV30
j_gene: TRBJ1-2
abundance: -
CDR3aa: CAWTGGNYGYTF

v_gene: TRBV28
j_gene: TRBJ1-2
abundance: -
CDR3aa: CASNSQGYGYTF

v_gene: TRBV9
j_gene: TRBJ2-1
abundance: -
CDR3aa: CASSPKWLAGAHEQFF

v_gene: TRBV28
j_gene: TRBJ2-3
abundance: -
CDR3aa: CASNPQQHYRTDTQYF

v_gene: TRBV11-2
j_gene: TRBJ1-3
abundance: -
CDR3aa: CASSVGRHSGNTIYF

v_gene: TRBV4-3
j_gene: TRBJ1-1
abundance: -
CDR3aa: CASSQLGAGTEAFF

v_gene: TRBV19
j_gene: TRBJ2-3
abundance: -
CDR3aa: CASSIWTAGTDTQYF

v_gene: TRBV7-6
j_gene: TRBJ2-1
abundance: -
CDR3aa: CASSSVQGPYYNEQFF

v_gene: TRBV9
j_gene: TRBJ2-7
abundance: -
CDR3aa: CASSVGLAPYEQYF

v_gene: TRBV2
j_gene: TRBJ1-4
abundance: -
CDR3aa: CASSRDRLGEKLFF

v_gene: TRBV7-2
j_gene: TRBJ2-3
abundance: -
CDR3aa: CASSSAQKDTQYF

v_gene: TRBV6-5
j_gene: TRBJ2-6
abundance: once
CDR3aa: CASSYLKGSGANVLTF

v_gene: TRBV7-2
j_gene: TRBJ1-2
abundance: -
CDR3aa: CASSLRTVYGYTF

v_gene: TRBV7-9
j_gene: TRBJ1-6
abundance: -
CDR3aa: CASSADIRDSPLHF

v_gene: TRBV10-1
j_gene: TRBJ1-2
abundance: -
CDR3aa: CASSASVAGWGYTF

v_gene: TRBV7-2
j_gene: TRBJ1-1
abundance: -
CDR3aa: CASSLNGLSYTEAFF

v_gene: TRBV14
j_gene: TRBJ1-1
abundance: -
CDR3aa: CASSQFSATEAFF

v_gene: TRBV18
j_gene: TRBJ2-7
abundance: -
CDR3aa: CASSPPVAYEQYF

v_gene: TRBV7-7
j_gene: TRBJ2-5
abundance: once
CDR3aa: CASSTSTVETQYF

v_gene: TRBV6-2/TRBV6-3
j_gene: TRBJ2-3
abundance: -
CDR3aa: CASSSLKTSGRTDTQYF

v_gene: TRBV7-2
j_gene: TRBJ2-5
abundance: -
CDR3aa: CASSLAGGWETQYF

v_gene: TRBV29-1
j_gene: TRBJ1-2
abundance: few
CDR3aa: CSVPEAYGYTF

v_gene: TRBV28
j_gene: TRBJ2-2
abundance: -
CDR3aa: CASSQGGAGTGELFF

v_gene: TRBV7-8
j_gene: TRBJ1-1
abundance: -
CDR3aa: CASSLGGGNTEAFF

v_gene: TRBV12-3/TRBV12-4
j_gene: TRBJ2-7
abundance: -
CDR3aa: CASRQGSSYEQYF

v_gene: TRBV6-6
j_gene: TRBJ1-2
abundance: -
CDR3aa: CASRAPTGENYGYTF

v_gene: TRBV11-3
j_gene: TRBJ2-1
abundance: -
CDR3aa: CASSSEDNPTSGSSYNEQFF

v_gene: TRBV5-8
j_gene: TRBJ2-1
abundance: -
CDR3aa: CASSFSGSSYNEQFF

v_gene: TRBV7-9
j_gene: TRBJ1-1
abundance: few
CDR3aa: CASSSRGGNTEAFF

v_gene: TRBV19
j_gene: TRBJ1-1
abundance: -
CDR3aa: CASSIIERYEAFF

v_gene: TRBV6-6
j_gene: TRBJ2-7
abundance: -
CDR3aa: CASRPAAGYEQYF

v_gene: TRBV28
j_gene: TRBJ2-1
abundance: -
CDR3aa: CASSYLPGGASYNEQFF

v_gene: TRBV3-1/TRBV3-2
j_gene: TRBJ1-1
abundance: -
CDR3aa: CASSQGVGTEAFF